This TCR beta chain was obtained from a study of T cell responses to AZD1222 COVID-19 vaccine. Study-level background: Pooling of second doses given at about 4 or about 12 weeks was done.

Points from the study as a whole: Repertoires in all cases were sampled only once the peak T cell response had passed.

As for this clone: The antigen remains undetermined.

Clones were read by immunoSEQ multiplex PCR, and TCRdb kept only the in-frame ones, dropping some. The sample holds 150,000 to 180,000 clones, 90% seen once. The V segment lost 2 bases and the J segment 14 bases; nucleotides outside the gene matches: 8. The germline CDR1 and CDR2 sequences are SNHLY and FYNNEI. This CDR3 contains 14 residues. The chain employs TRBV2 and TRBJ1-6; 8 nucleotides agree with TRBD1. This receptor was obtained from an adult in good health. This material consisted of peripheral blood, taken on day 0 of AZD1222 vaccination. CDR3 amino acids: CASSELGQVKSLHF. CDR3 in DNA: TGTGCCAGCAGTGAATTGGGACAGGTTAAATCCCTCCACTTT.